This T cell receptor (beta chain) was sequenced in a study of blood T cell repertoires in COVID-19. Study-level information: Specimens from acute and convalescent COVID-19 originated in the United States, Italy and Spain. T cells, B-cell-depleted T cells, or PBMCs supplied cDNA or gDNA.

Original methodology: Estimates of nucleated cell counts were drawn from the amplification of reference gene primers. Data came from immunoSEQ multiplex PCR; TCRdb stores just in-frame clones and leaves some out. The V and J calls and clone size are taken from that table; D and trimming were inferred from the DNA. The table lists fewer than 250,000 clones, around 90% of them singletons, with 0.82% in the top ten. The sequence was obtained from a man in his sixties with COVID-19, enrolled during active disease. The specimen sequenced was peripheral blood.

CDR3 sequence (DNA): TGTGCCAGCAGTTACTCCCTAGCGGGAGGCTACGAGCAGTACTTC. Protein product: CASSYSLAGGYEQYF. This chain joins TRBV6-2 or TRBV6-3 and TRBJ2-7, with 11 bases matching TRBD2. V gave up 0 bases and J gave up 3 bases; unmatched junction bases: 1. Germline V gene lookup returns CDR1 MNHEY and CDR2 SVGEGT. The length of the CDR3 is 15 residues.